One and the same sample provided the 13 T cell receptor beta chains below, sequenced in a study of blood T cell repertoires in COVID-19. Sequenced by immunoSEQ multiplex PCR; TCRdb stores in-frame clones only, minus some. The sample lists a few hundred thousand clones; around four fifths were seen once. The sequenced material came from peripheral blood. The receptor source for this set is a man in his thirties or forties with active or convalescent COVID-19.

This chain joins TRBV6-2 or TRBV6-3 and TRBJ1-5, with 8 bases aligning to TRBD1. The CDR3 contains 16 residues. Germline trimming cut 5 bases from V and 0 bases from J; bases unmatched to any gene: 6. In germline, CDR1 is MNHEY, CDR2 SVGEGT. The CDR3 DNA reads TGTGCCAGCAGTCCCCCGACAGGGGCTAGCAATCAGCCCCAGCATTTT. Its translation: CASSPPTGASNQPQHF.

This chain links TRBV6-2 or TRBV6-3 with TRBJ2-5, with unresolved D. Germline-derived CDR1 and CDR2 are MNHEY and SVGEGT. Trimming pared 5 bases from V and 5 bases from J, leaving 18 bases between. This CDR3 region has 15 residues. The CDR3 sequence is CASSHGWVLRETQYF. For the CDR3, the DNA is TGTGCCAGCAGTCACGGCTGGGTGTTGAGGGAGACCCAGTACTTC.

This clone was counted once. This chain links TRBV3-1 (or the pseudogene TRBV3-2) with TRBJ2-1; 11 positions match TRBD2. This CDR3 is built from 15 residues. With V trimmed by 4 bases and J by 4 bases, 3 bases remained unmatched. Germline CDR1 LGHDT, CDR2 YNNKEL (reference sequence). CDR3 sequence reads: CASSPSGRKYNEQFF. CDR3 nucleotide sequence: TGTGCCAGCAGCCCTAGCGGGAGGAAATACAATGAGCAGTTCTTC.

The CDR3, as DNA: TGTGCCAGCAGTTTAGTCAGGGGGCGGGGCTACACCTTC. Protein: CASSLVRGRGYTF. This chain connects TRBV28 to TRBJ1-2; TRBD1 aligns across 8 bases. The CDR3 loop spans 13 amino acids. Per germline, CDR1 MDHEN and CDR2 SYDVKM. V lost 2 bases, J lost 8 bases, and 4 bases stayed unmatched.

CDR3 in amino acids: CASSSRQASSYEQYF. In DNA form, the CDR3 reads TGTGCCAGCAGCTCCCGACAGGCGAGCTCCTACGAGCAGTACTTC. The chain employs TRBV7-9 and TRBJ2-7; tentatively, D is TRBD1 (6 bases). The CDR3 runs 15 residues. Germline CDR1 reads SEHNR; CDR2 reads FQNEAQ (reference sequence). The germline V and J ends were trimmed by 4 bases and 0 bases, with 13 bases remaining between them.

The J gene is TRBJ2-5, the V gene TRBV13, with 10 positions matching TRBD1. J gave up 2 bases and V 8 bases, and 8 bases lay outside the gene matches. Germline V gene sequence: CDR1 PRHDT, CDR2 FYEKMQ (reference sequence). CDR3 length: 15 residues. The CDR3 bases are TGTGCCAGCGGACAGGGGGAGTCGCCACAAGAGACCCAGTACTTC. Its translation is CASGQGESPQETQYF.

CDR3 nucleotide sequence: TGTGCCAGCAGCCGGACGGGGGAGCAGTACTTC. Translated, it gives CASSRTGEQYF. This rearrangement joins TRBV3-1 (or the pseudogene TRBV3-2) to TRBJ2-7; possibly TRBD2 for D (5 bases). V was trimmed by 4 bases and J by 7 bases, leaving 8 bases between them. The CDR3 is 11 amino acids. Germline CDR1 is LGHDT and CDR2 is YNNKEL (reference sequence).

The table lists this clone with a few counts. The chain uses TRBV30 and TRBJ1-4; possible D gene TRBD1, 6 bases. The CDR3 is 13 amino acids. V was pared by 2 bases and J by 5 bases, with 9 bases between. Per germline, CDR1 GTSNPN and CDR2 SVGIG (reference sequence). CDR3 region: CAWSSGQNEKLFF. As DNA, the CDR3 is TGTGCCTGGAGTAGTGGACAGAATGAAAAACTGTTTTTT.

The CDR3: CASSPQPGTGGTYEQYF. The CDR3 nucleotides read TGTGCCAGCAGTCCGCAACCAGGGACAGGGGGGACCTACGAGCAGTACTTC. This rearrangement joins TRBV6-2 or TRBV6-3 to TRBJ2-7, with 11 bases identical to TRBD1. Germline CDR1 and CDR2: MNHEY and SVGEGT. This CDR3 has 17 residues. Unmatched junction bases numbered 11, after V lost 5 bases and J lost 2 bases.

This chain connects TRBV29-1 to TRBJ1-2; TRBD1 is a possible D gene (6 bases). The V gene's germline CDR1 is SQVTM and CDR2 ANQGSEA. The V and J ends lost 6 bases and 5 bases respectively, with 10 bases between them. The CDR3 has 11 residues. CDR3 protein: CSVSTGYGYTF. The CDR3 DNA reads TGCAGCGTGTCCACAGGGTATGGCTACACCTTC.

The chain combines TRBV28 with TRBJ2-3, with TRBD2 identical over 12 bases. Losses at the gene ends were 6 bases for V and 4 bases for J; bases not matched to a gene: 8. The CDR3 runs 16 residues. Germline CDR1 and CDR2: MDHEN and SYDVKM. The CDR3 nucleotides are TGTGCCAGCAGGGAACCACTAGCGGGAGGCGCAGATACGCAGTATTTT. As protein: CASREPLAGGADTQYF.

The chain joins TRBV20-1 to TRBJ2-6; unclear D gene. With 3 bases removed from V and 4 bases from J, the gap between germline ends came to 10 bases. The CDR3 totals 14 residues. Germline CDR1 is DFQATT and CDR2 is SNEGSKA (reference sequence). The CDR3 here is CSASTLRGANVLTF. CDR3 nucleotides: TGCAGTGCTAGTACATTACGCGGGGCCAACGTCCTGACTTTC.

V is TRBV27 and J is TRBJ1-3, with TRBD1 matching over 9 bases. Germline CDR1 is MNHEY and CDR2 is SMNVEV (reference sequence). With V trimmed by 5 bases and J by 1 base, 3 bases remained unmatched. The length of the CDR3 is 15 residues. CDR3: CASSAGTGSGNTIYF. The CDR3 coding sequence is TGTGCCAGCAGTGCCGGGACAGGGTCTGGAAACACCATATATTTT.